This T cell receptor (beta chain) is drawn from a study of blood T cell repertoires in COVID-19. Turning to the study itself: The United States, Italy and Spain provided the acute and convalescent COVID-19 samples. Nucleic acid was either cDNA or gDNA, and it came from T cells, B-cell-depleted T cells, or PBMCs.

Under the authors' procedure: From reference gene primer amplification, estimates of nucleated cell counts were derived. Some clones are missing from TCRdb's copy, which holds only in-frame ones; the method was immunoSEQ multiplex PCR. D and trimming were read from the DNA, whereas the V and J calls and clone size are those reported in that table. The data contain under 300,000 clones, approximately 90% of them singletons. The germline CDR1 and CDR2 sequences are MNHEY and SMNVEV (reference sequence). This CDR3 is built from 17 residues. V dropped 6 bases and J dropped 0; count of bases not matched to a gene: 12.

The sequence came from a woman aged 40 to 50 with acute COVID-19. The specimen was PBMCs or T cells enriched from blood (not recorded which). The chain recombines TRBV27 with TRBJ1-2, with 8 bases aligning to TRBD1. CDR3 region: CASRLLTGGPPNYGYTF. CDR3 nucleotide sequence: TGTGCCAGCAGACTACTCACAGGGGGTCCTCCTAACTATGGCTACACCTTC.